What follows is one TCR beta chain and its context. In this sample, this clone turned up a few times. This clone's antigen is unknown. No base quality information exists; no much larger clone differs at one position. The cohort consisted of fewer than 700 healthy bone marrow donors. At the time of sampling, all cohort members were nominally healthy, though unrecorded immune exposures were likely present. The donor was CMV seronegative and was included in the group of about 400 seronegative cohort members. A peripheral blood sample was provided by each donor, and peripheral blood mononuclear cells were used for TCR beta sequencing. Genomic DNA extraction from the blood cell samples was performed with the Qiagen DNeasy Blood Extraction Kit. At the junction V is shortened by 3 bases and J by 9 bases; bases outside the gene matches: 8. Taken from cysteine to phenylalanine, the CDR3 has 16 residues. Only CDR3 DNA remains: 48 bases, in frame from the first base. From a lookup of the germline V gene (reference sequence), CDR1 and CDR2 are SGHNT and YYREEE.

This specimen belongs to a study of cytomegalovirus exposure and HLA in healthy donors (dated by TCRdb to about 2017). About the investigation overall: According to an earlier analysis of several hundred of the donors, about 179 million T cells yielded 95 million to 140 million unique TCR beta sequences and approximately 300 Gb of sequence data. Among the roughly 400 genotyped donors, about 85% belonged to the genetic ancestry cluster associated with self-reported Caucasian donors. A later analysis re-examined previously published TCR beta repertoires from about 670 donors and added high-resolution HLA genotyping to investigate patterns of TCR occurrence. An earlier analysis of several hundred of the donors applied high-throughput TCR beta sequencing to assess whether each TCR beta V gene segment acted as functional or pseudogenic. To predict cytomegalovirus infection status, the study brought together high-throughput TCR immunosequencing, statistical association of individual TCRs with disease status, and machine learning. Because of strong linkage in the cohort, roughly five DR-DQ haplotypes were treated as single units for association and clustering. In addition to the first cohort of approximately 650 subjects, a separate validation cohort of 120 different subjects was used. Donor age, sex, ethnicity and CMV serostatus were collected together with the repertoire data. The study was designed to test whether signatures of past pathogen exposure could be identified by cataloging public T cell receptors. Rather than using new phenotypic data, the later analysis identified candidate immune exposures from TCR beta sequences and from how often those sequences occurred across donors. Approximately 300 gigabases of sequencing data and around 80 million unique TCR sequences made up an early release that covered around 640 HLA-typed donors. In a later genetic analysis, genome-wide SNP genotypes for about 55% of the roughly 670 donors were used, and that subset was treated as a discovery cohort. Every discovery cohort repertoire had been produced on one sequencing platform. The study profiled the T cell repertoires of about 720 subjects by immunosequencing and related them to cytomegalovirus serostatus. HLA typing covered class I and class II loci at four-digit resolution. The number of typed donors differed by locus: 629-630 for A, B, C, DRB1 and DQB1; 500 to 550 for DQA1; 600 to 610 for DPA1; and around 450 for DPB1. Across about 370 genotyped donors of the cohort, an average of approximately 240,000 unique TCR beta nucleotide sequences per donor were sequenced, and roughly 17% of those sequences were non-productive.

What the study reported, not specific to this receptor: Most TCR sequences were seen in very few donors, while some public TCRs were found in many individuals. Some IMGT-functional V segments, including TRBV6-2 and TRBV6-3, could not be distinguished by the 87-base-pair reads and were therefore excluded. At a false discovery rate of 0.05, a later analysis linked around 17,000 TCR beta sequences to specific HLA alleles. A further reported finding was that TCR beta sequences accurately predicted the HLA-A and HLA-B alleles for most subjects in the first cohort. The authors suggested that the approach could potentially be generalized to other disease states and immunological phenotypes. A group of highly shared sequence variants was considered likely to be a technical artifact of the sequencing pipeline. In a later analysis, the rate of TCR association differed among HLA loci, with DRB1 alleles having the most associated TCRs and HLA-C alleles having the fewest. In an earlier analysis of approximately 590 of the donors, most TCR beta V segments were observed in productive rearrangements about 87% or about 30% of the time, broadly matching IMGT annotations. In vitro tests confirmed that a few of the cytomegalovirus-associated TCR beta chains recognize cytomegalovirus antigens. CMV serostatus was the only immune exposure information available for the cohort. Because some donors lacked HLA typing at each locus, the association tests relied only on the typed subset. Sequencing depth was assumed to be roughly uniform across donors in the presence/absence analyses, though that assumption may not hold. V-gene and J-gene trimming of TCR beta chains was associated with a missense DCLRE1C variant in a later genetic analysis, and the association was replicated in an independent cohort. The study listed 150 to 200 TCR beta chains as associated with cytomegalovirus. In both the original and validation cohorts, the classifier was reported to diagnose cytomegalovirus status with high specificity and sensitivity. In a later analysis, HLA-associated TCR beta chains were found to be more clonally expanded and to have lower generation probabilities than equally common non-associated chains. Most CMV-associated TCR beta chains appeared to be HLA-restricted in a later analysis, and the HLA associations seemed to be driven largely by CMV exposure. According to a later genetic analysis, donors in an Asian-associated ancestry cluster had fewer N-insertions in productive TCRs than the roughly 670-donor mean. Several of the top co-occurrence clusters appeared to be linked to parvovirus B19, influenza, CMV and Epstein-Barr virus, according to a later analysis. Linkage disequilibrium might explain the correlated functional status among segregating V segments, but an unknown experimental factor could not be ruled out. Because counts were too low, about 17 rarely observed V segments, including chromosome 9 orphons, were excluded from the earlier analysis of 587 of the donors. Strong co-occurrence of HLA alleles, especially DR and DQ, made assigning TCR associations to individual alleles difficult. Only TCR beta chains were sequenced in this cohort, and the absence of alpha or paired-chain data limited detectable features.

The library was built by means of the immunoSEQ multiplex PCR assay. A mixture of 60 forward primers for TCR Vbeta segments and 13 reverse primers for TCR Jbeta segments was used in the multiplex PCR. A multiplex PCR assay on genomic DNA amplified the CDR3 region of rearranged TCR beta genes. Amplified TCR beta libraries were sequenced as 87-base-pair reads on the Illumina HiSeq System. The original methods were these. Across the 500 to 850 repertoires, a later analysis counted approximately 75 million unique TCR beta chains, 9.5 million to 13 million of which were shared by at least two donors. Raw reads were error-corrected and collapsed into unique sequences with a nearest-neighbor algorithm that merged closely related sequences to remove PCR and sequencing errors. Alignment of CDR3 sequences to IMGT reference sequences was used to assign V, D and J gene segments. For a sequence to be retained, a match of at least six nucleotides was required to both a V gene segment and a J gene segment. A rearrangement counted as productive if the CDR3 had no stop codons and remained in frame with V and J, and every other rearrangement counted as non-productive. Following IMGT convention, CDR3 was defined as the stretch from the second conserved V-encoded cysteine up to the conserved J-encoded phenylalanine. The earlier analysis of about 560 of the donors excluded any sequence lacking an unambiguous match to a single V gene segment. In an earlier analysis of approximately 560 of the donors, a V segment was called functional when productive rearrangements were above 56.7%, and segregating when the standard deviation between donors exceeded 5%. A statistical classification framework was developed to diagnose cytomegalovirus status using the catalog of TCR beta chain sequences. V and J gene assignment, in a later analysis, came from comparing TCR nucleotide sequences with IMGT/GENE-DB human TR gene sequences. A later analysis assigned CDR3 sequences and most-parsimonious VDJ recombination scenarios with the TCRdist pipeline. In a later analysis, each TCR beta chain was defined by its CDR3 amino acid sequence together with its V-gene family, and reads without a unique V-gene family were excluded. To address suspected cross-contamination and a sequencing artifact, a later analysis removed approximately 590 highly shared, low-generation-probability nucleotide sequences. In a later analysis, a clonal expansion index for each public chain was calculated from normalized within-repertoire ranks of inferred template counts. Generation probabilities in a later analysis came from a VDJ recombination model fitted to out-of-frame rearrangements, and those results were checked against IGoR. In a later analysis, hypergeometric tests were used to score TCR-TCR, TCR-HLA and TCR-CMV co-occurrence, with a repertoire-size bias correction applied to TCR pairs. To estimate false discovery rates, a later analysis permuted the HLA or CMV assignments 20 times. In a later analysis, co-occurring TCRs were grouped using DBSCAN, and TCRdist sequence similarity was added for clustering within HLA-allele-positive subsets. For co-occurrence clustering, repertoires with fewer than 30,000 or more than 120,000 public chains were excluded, along with about five repertoires with anomalous nucleotide sharing. TCRdb holds this immuneACCESS table with in-frame rearrangements only. Some clones are missing; in checked studies, unresolved V genes explain under half, and the rest has no known cause. The V and J calls and clone size come from that table; D and trimming were worked out from the DNA. Present in this sample are some 120,000 clones, roughly 77% of which were seen just once. About 1.1% of the sample is in the top ten clones.

Sample: PBMCs. The sequence was collected from a woman aged 30 to 39 in good health and CMV-seronegative. The chain uses TRBV5-4 and TRBJ1-6; 11 central nucleotides agree with TRBD1. The DNA sequence is TGTGCCAGCAGCTCAGCTCCGGGACAGGGGGGTTCACCCCTCCACTTT. Its translation is CASSSAPGQGGSPLHF. When the CDR3 is completed using the reference TRBV5-4 and TRBJ1-6 genes on either side, the full variable domain is ETGVTQSPTHLIKTRGQQVTLRCSSQSGHNTVSWYQQALGQGPQFIFQYYREEENGRGNFPPRFSGLQFPNYSSELNVNALELDDSALYLCASSSAPGQGGSPLHFGNGTRLTVT.